This T cell receptor beta chain was captured by sequencing in a study of monozygotic twins with inflammatory bowel disease. Study results and caveats: No difference in repertoire similarity was seen between concordant and discordant twins, possibly because power was limited. Especially where disease activity was present, IBD patients had fewer clonotypes in common with others than healthy twins did.

Germline V gives CDR1 SGHTA, CDR2 FQGNSA. The CDR3 is 15 amino acids. Each UMI, carrying a 6-nucleotide sample barcode, came from template switching. Reprocessing the 5' RACE reads, TCRdb reports a single entry for every CDR3 protein and omits DNA. The data show approximately 420,000 distinct CDR3 sequences, and the top ten clones hold under 3%. To note about this clonotype: Its matching antigen is unknown.

This TCR was sampled from a human donor with ulcerative colitis or Crohn's disease, or a healthy co-twin of an affected twin (not recorded which). The chain employs TRBV7-2 and TRBJ2-1; TCRdb outputs TRBD2, but without DNA this stays unchecked. Sequenced: blood. CDR3 sequence: CASSYRLAGEAEQFF. The whole variable domain, filled in from reference TRBV7-2 and TRBJ2-1, reads GAGVSQSPSNKVTEKGKDVELRCDPISGHTALYWYRQSLGQGLEFLIYFQGNSAPDKSGLPSDRFSAERTGGSVSTLTIQRTQQEDSAVYLCASSYRLAGEAEQFFGPGTRLTVL.